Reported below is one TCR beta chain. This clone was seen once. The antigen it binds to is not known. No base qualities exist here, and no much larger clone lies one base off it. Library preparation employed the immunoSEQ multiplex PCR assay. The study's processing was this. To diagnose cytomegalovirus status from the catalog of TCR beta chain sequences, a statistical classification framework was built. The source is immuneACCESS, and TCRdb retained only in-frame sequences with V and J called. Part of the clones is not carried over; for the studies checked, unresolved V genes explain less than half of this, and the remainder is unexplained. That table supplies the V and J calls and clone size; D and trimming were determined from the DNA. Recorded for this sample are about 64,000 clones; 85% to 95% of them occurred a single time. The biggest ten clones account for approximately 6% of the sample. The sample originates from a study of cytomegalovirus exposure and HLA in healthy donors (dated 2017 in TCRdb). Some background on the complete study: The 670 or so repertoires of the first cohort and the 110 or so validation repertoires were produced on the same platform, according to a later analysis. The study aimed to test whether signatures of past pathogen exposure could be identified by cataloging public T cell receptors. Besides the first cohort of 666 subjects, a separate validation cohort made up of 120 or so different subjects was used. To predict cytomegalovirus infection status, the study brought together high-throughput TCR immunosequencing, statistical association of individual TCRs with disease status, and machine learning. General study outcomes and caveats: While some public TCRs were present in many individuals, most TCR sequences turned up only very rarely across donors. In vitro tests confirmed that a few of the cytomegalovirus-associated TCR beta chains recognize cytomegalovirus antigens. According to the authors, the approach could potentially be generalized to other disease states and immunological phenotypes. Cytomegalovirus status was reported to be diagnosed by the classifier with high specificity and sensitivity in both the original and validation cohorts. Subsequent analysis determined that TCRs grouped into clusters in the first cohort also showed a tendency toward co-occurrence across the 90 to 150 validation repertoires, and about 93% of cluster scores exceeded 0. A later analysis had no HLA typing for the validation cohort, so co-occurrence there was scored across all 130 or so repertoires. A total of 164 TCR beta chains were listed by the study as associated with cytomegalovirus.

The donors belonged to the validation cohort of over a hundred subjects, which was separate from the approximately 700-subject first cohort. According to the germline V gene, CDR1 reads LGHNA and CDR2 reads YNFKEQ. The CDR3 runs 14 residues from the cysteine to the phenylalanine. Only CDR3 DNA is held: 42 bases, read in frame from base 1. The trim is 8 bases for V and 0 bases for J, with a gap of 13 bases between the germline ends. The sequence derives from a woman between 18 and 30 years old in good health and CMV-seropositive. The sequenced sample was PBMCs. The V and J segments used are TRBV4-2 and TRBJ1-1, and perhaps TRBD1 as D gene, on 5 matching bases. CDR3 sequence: CASSSTAMNTEAFF. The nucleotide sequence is TGTGCCAGCTCTTCGACAGCCATGAACACTGAAGCTTTCTTT.